These 19 T cell receptor beta chains came from one sample sequenced in a study of T cells in women clearing cervical HPV infection. Libraries were prepared by immunoSEQ multiplex PCR; TCRdb keeps only in-frame clonotypes and omits some of them. Recorded for this sample: some 20,000 clones. The sequenced material came from blood buffy coat. The receptors were sampled from a woman aged 18 to 75 with a cervical HPV16 infection that either progressed to CIN3+ or cleared (not recorded which).

The covered CDR3 bases are TGCGCCAGCAGCGGGGGGACAGGGAGGGACTTGGGC. Translating it yields CASSGGTGRDLG. From start to end, the CDR3 is CASSGGTGRDLGYTF. V gene TRBV5-1 combines with J gene TRBJ1-2; 9 nucleotides match TRBD1. The read terminates 3 residues before the CDR3 end, so the remaining end is supplied by the germline J gene. The germline V gene encodes CDR1 SGHRS and CDR2 YFSETQ. The CDR3 is 15 residues long.

In the case of this clone: The CDR3 end lies 3 residues beyond the end of the read and is filled in from the germline J gene. Other DNA sequences in the same sample also yield this CDR3. The J gene is TRBJ1-4, the V gene TRBV5-1; the match to TRBD1 covers 11 bases. V was pared by 4 bases and J by 7 bases, with 6 bases of the junction left unmatched. The CDR3 totals 15 residues. The germline V gene encodes CDR1 SGHRS and CDR2 YFSETQ. The CDR3 loop is CASSNGDRGVEKLFF. The sequenced part of the CDR3 DNA is TGCGCCAGCAGCAACGGGGACAGGGGGGTTGAAAAA.

To note about this clone: The sequence runs out 3 residues before the end of the CDR3; the remainder is reconstructed from the germline J gene. The V call is TRBV5-1, the J call TRBJ1-4, with a weak D call TRBD1 (5 bases). The V end was cut by 0 bases, the J end by 0 bases, with 12 bases between. Germline V gives CDR1 SGHRS, CDR2 YFSETQ. The CDR3 spans 17 residues. The CDR3 sequence: CASSLALTATTNEKLFF. The sequenced CDR3 bases are TGCGCCAGCAGCTTGGCTTTGACAGCTACAACTAATGAAAAA. Drawing the rest from reference TRBV5-1 and TRBJ1-4, the complete variable domain is KAGVTQTPRYLIKTRGQQVTLSCSPISGHRSVSWYQQTPGQGLQFLFEYFSETQRNKGNFPGRFSGRQFSNSRSEMNVSTLELGDSALYLCASSLALTATTNEKLFFGSGTQLSVL.

About this clone itself: The sequence runs out 3 residues before the end of the CDR3; the remainder is reconstructed from the germline J gene. The rearrangement joins TRBV12-3 or TRBV12-4 to TRBJ1-1; 8 bases map to TRBD1. The V gene end was trimmed by 7 bases and the J gene end by 1 base; junction bases not matched to a gene: 5. This CDR3 has 14 amino acids. Partial CDR3 DNA: TGTGCCAGCATCATTACAGGGGGGAACACTGAA. Translating it yields CASIITGGNTE. The entire CDR3 protein reads CASIITGGNTEAFF.

Concerning this clone itself: The read terminates 3 residues ahead of where the CDR3 ends, so the germline J gene completes it. This chain connects TRBV6-1 to TRBJ1-2; 8 bases are a match to TRBD1. The CDR3 is 15 residues long. Germline V gives CDR1 MNHNS, CDR2 SASEGT. Partial CDR3 DNA: TGTGCCAGCAGTGGGATGACAGGGGACGACTACGAC. Translated: CASSGMTGDDYD. The complete CDR3 reads CASSGMTGDDYDYTF.

In regard to this clone: The observed sequence ends 3 residues before the CDR3 terminus, with the missing tail filled in from the germline J gene. V usage is TRBV20-1 and J usage is TRBJ1-4; TRBD1 is a possible D gene (6 bases). V lost 8 bases and J 8 bases, leaving 18 bases between the germline ends. In germline, CDR1 is DFQATT, CDR2 SNEGSKA (reference sequence). The CDR3 consists of 13 residues. Incomplete CDR3 DNA: TGCAGTCTATCCGGGGACAACCACGAAAAA. Translating gives CSLSGDNHEK. The full CDR3 is CSLSGDNHEKLFF.

A note on this clone: The read comes to an end 3 residues before the CDR3 does, leaving the germline J gene to fill in the end. J is TRBJ1-2 and V is TRBV7-9, with a weak D call TRBD1 (5 bases). CDR1 SEHNR and CDR2 FQNEAQ come from the germline V gene (reference sequence). This CDR3 region has 13 residues. Incomplete CDR3 DNA: TGTGCCAGCAGCTTAGGGACAAACTACGAC. Protein sequence: CASSLGTNYD. The full CDR3 protein reads CASSLGTNYDYTF.

With respect to this clone: The sequenced fragment ends 3 residues before the CDR3 boundary, so the rest is inferred from the germline J gene. The chain carries TRBV19 and TRBJ1-5, with D possibly matching TRBD1 (6 bases). The CDR3 consists of 15 residues. V lost 6 bases and J 4 bases, leaving 16 bases between the germline ends. The germline CDR1 and CDR2 sequences are LNHDA and SQIVND (reference sequence). The DNA read from the CDR3 is TGTGCCAGTAGATTAACAGGGTTTAGTAATCAGCCC. Residues: CASRLTGFSNQP. The CDR3 reads in full as CASRLTGFSNQPQHF. The full variable domain, in which reference TRBV19 and TRBJ1-5 provide the parts outside the CDR3, is DGGITQSPKYLFRKEGQNVTLSCEQNLNHDAMYWYRQDPGQGLRLIYYSQIVNDFQKGDIAEGYSVSREKKESFPLTVTSAQKNPTAFYLCASRLTGFSNQPQHFGDGTRLSIL.

Points on this clone: Read sequence stops 3 residues before the CDR3 end, and the germline J gene provides the missing end. The chain recombines TRBV14 with TRBJ2-3; D is possibly TRBD2 (7 bases). CDR3 length equals 17 residues. V was trimmed by 1 base and J by 1 base, leaving 15 bases between them. Germline V gene data show CDR1 as SGHDN and CDR2 as FVKESK. The CDR3 sequence is CASSQAVGGLGTDTQYF. The CDR3 bases that were read are TGTGCCAGCAGCCAAGCTGTGGGGGGGCTTGGCACAGATACG.

Concerning this clone itself: Read coverage stops 3 residues before the CDR3 terminus; the germline J gene supplies the remainder. The chain uses TRBV19 and TRBJ1-1; no reliable D call. Trimming removed 3 bases from V and 5 bases from J, with 19 bases in between. The CDR3 is made up of 16 amino acids. The germline CDR1 and CDR2 sequences are LNHDA and SQIVND (reference sequence). This CDR3 reads CASSMVPQVKSTEAFF. The sequenced CDR3 bases are TGTGCCAGTAGTATGGTCCCTCAGGTGAAGAGTACTGAA.

Turning to this clone: The read falls 3 residues short of the CDR3 end, and the missing part is taken from the germline J gene. The chain uses TRBV19 and TRBJ1-2; 8 bases are shared with TRBD1. CDR3 length: 15 amino acids. Germline lookup yields CDR1 LNHDA and CDR2 SQIVND (reference sequence). CDR3 bases read: TGTGCCAGTAGTATCAATGGACAGGGCAACCTTCCC. Translating it yields CASSINGQGNLP. The entire CDR3 sequence reads CASSINGQGNLPYTF.

For this clone: The read ends 3 residues early relative to the CDR3; the germline J gene fills the gap. This rearrangement joins TRBV19 to TRBJ2-2, with D perhaps matching TRBD1 (6 bases). The CDR3 has 14 residues. V lost 3 bases, J lost 9 bases, and 14 bases lay in between. Germline loops: CDR1 LNHDA, CDR2 SQIVND (reference sequence). The CDR3 is CASSIPGATWELFF. The CDR3 DNA, read in part, is TGTGCCAGTAGTATTCCAGGGGCGACCTGGGAG.

With regard to this clone: The read stops 3 residues short of the end of the CDR3; the missing end is completed from the germline J gene. This rearrangement joins TRBV11-1 to TRBJ1-6; TRBD1 matches at 8 bases. This CDR3 comprises 15 residues. Germline V lookup: CDR1 SGHAT, CDR2 FQDESV (reference sequence). Trimming cost V 3 bases and J 8 bases; bases outside gene matches: 6. The CDR3 is CASSLAGTGDSPLHF. The DNA read from the CDR3 is TGTGCCAGCAGCTTGGCCGGGACAGGAGATTCACCC.

According to its frequency, this clone is medium-sized (0.01 to 0.1%). The CDR3 bases that were read are TGTGCCAGCAGCCAAGAGGCCAGGAACTATGGC. Protein product: CASSQEARNYG. The entire CDR3 sequence reads CASSQEARNYGYTF. The V gene is TRBV4-2, the J gene TRBJ1-2; D gene uncertain. Read coverage stops 3 residues before the CDR3 terminus; the germline J gene supplies the remainder. The CDR3 extends over 14 amino acids. Trimming pared 0 bases from V and 2 bases from J, leaving 7 bases between. Germline-derived CDR1 and CDR2 are LGHNA and YNFKEQ.

A note on this clone: The read terminates 3 residues ahead of where the CDR3 ends, so the germline J gene completes it. The chain couples TRBV7-3 to TRBJ1-5; D gene uncertain. Germline CDR1 is SGHTA and CDR2 is FQGTGA. The CDR3 sequence is 14 residues long. Trimming pared 4 bases from V and 1 base from J, leaving 8 bases between. CDR3 DNA, as far as it was read: TGTGCCAGCAGCTCCAGGAGGAGCAATCAGCCC. Its protein product is CASSSRRSNQP. The full-length CDR3 reads as CASSSRRSNQPQHF.

Concerning this clone itself: The junction does not match germline at one end; this may be a read error. Read sequence stops 3 residues before the CDR3 end, and the germline J gene provides the missing end. V gene TRBV4-2 combines with J gene TRBJ2-2; 8 bases align to TRBD2. There are 17 residues in the CDR3. The germline V gene has CDR1 LGHNA and CDR2 YNFKEQ. The CDR3 is CASSRGVAGTNTGELFF. The sequenced CDR3 bases are TGCGCCAGCAGCCGTGGGGTAGCGGGGACGAACACCGGGGAG.

Notes on this clone: At one boundary the junction diverges from the germline segment, which might be a read error. Coverage ceases 3 residues before the CDR3 finishes, and the germline J gene fills in the end. In the same sample, other DNA sequences code for this CDR3. The V gene is TRBV20-1, the J gene TRBJ1-3; the D gene is possibly TRBD1 (5 bases). CDR1 is DFQATT, CDR2 SNEGSKA, per germline (reference sequence). CDR3 size: 13 residues. Partial CDR3 DNA: TGCAGTGCTTCGCAGGGCTCTGGAAACACA. Translating gives CSASQGSGNT. The whole CDR3 protein is CSASQGSGNTIYF.

This clone registers medium-sized by frequency. Coverage ceases 3 residues before the CDR3 finishes, and the germline J gene fills in the end. The chain couples TRBV14 to TRBJ2-5; unclear D gene. The CDR3 loop spans 13 amino acids. V dropped 4 bases and J dropped 5 bases, with 11 bases sitting between them. The germline gives CDR1 SGHDN, CDR2 FVKESK. The CDR3 protein is CASSPPNGETQYF. Partial CDR3 DNA: TGTGCCAGCAGCCCCCCGAACGGGGAGACC.

Regarding this clone: The CDR3 end lies 3 residues beyond the end of the read and is filled in from the germline J gene. V and J are TRBV30 and TRBJ1-2; D gene ambiguous. The germline V gene encodes CDR1 GTSNPN and CDR2 SVGIG (reference sequence). This CDR3 region has 13 residues. Trimming shortened V by 1 base and J by 1 base, and 7 bases separated the two germline ends. The covered CDR3 bases are TGTGCCTGGAGTGAGCCCCTTAACTATGGC. Encoded protein: CAWSEPLNYG. The CDR3 as a whole reads CAWSEPLNYGYTF.